Each of the 21 T cell receptor beta chains below was sequenced from the same sample in a study of T cell responses to AZD1222 COVID-19 vaccine. TCRdb keeps only in-frame clones here, not all; method: immunoSEQ multiplex PCR. The data hold 130,000 to 150,000 clones, with 80% to 90% observed a single time. Here the sequenced sample was peripheral blood, taken on day 0 of AZD1222 vaccination. The receptors were gathered from an adult in good health.

This clone was seen only once. The CDR3 region has the DNA TGTGCCAGCAGCTTCAAGCGGGAGGGCCTTGGCGAGCAGTACTTC. This codes for CASSFKREGLGEQYF. The rearrangement joins TRBV7-6 to TRBJ2-7; 10 bases agree with TRBD2. The CDR3 is 15 amino acids. J gave up 6 bases and V 3 bases, and 8 bases lay outside the gene matches. Germline loops: CDR1 SGHVS, CDR2 FNYEAQ. The variable domain in full, completed from reference TRBV7-6 and TRBJ2-7, reads GAGVSQSPRYKVTKRGQDVALRCDPISGHVSLYWYRQALGQGPEFLTYFNYEAQQDKSGLPNDRFSAERPEGSISTLTIQRTEQRDSAMYRCASSFKREGLGEQYFGPGTRLTVT.

The chain is built from TRBV7-9 and TRBJ2-7; 7 bases are a match to TRBD1. The CDR3 covers 15 residues. The ends lost 2 bases at V and 0 bases at J; junction bases unmatched: 4. Germline-derived CDR1 and CDR2 are SEHNR and FQNEAQ (reference sequence). The CDR3 nucleotides read TGTGCCAGCAGCTTATCAGGGGGAAGCTCCTACGAGCAGTACTTC. It specifies CASSLSGGSSYEQYF.

Regarding this clone: At one end the junction does not follow the germline gene, possibly because of a read error. The rearrangement joins TRBV4-1 to TRBJ1-5; no reliable D call. Germline values: CDR1 MGHRA, CDR2 YSYEKL. The CDR3 totals 17 residues. The CDR3 DNA reads TGCGCCAGCAGCCTAACGGAGGGTGGGCTTATATCTCAGACCCAGCATTTT. This gives the protein CASSLTEGGLISQTQHF.

This chain connects TRBV7-2 to TRBJ1-5; D ambiguous. Germline V gene data show CDR1 as SGHTA and CDR2 as FQGNSA. Trimming removed 2 bases at V and 4 bases at J, with 12 bases between. The CDR3 runs to 15 residues. CDR3 sequence: CASSLRDNTNQPQHF. CDR3 DNA: TGTGCCAGCAGCTTAAGAGACAATACTAATCAGCCCCAGCATTTT.

In its sample, this clone was seen once. The chain is built from TRBV15 and TRBJ2-5, with D unclear. From germline, CDR1 is LNHNV and CDR2 YYDKDF (reference sequence). Trimming pared 5 bases from V and 5 bases from J, leaving 9 bases between. The CDR3 is 12 residues long. CDR3 residues: CATSSPRETQYF. The CDR3 DNA reads as TGTGCCACCAGCTCCCCAAGGGAGACCCAGTACTTC.

Written as DNA, the CDR3 is TGTGCCAGTAGTATATCACGCTCTGGGGCCAACGTCCTGACTTTC. As protein: CASSISRSGANVLTF. The chain combines TRBV19 with TRBJ2-6; D not certain. V was shortened by 2 bases and J by 0 bases, with 5 bases between the two germline ends. CDR1 and CDR2 (germline): LNHDA, SQIVND (reference sequence). The CDR3 runs to 15 residues.

The chain carries TRBV9 and TRBJ2-1; 7 nucleotides line up with TRBD2. Germline CDR1 and CDR2: SGDLS and YYNGEE. Germline trimming cut 0 bases from V and 4 bases from J; bases unmatched to any gene: 4. The CDR3 is 15 residues long. The CDR3 reads CASSVGEGPYNEQFF. CDR3 nucleotide sequence: TGTGCCAGCAGCGTAGGGGAGGGCCCTTACAATGAGCAGTTCTTC.

The genes are TRBV9 and TRBJ1-4; tentative D call: TRBD1 (5 bases). Trimming cost V 5 bases and J 8 bases, with 19 bases left between them. In germline, CDR1 is SGDLS, CDR2 YYNGEE. This CDR3 has 15 residues. The CDR3 bases are TGTGCCAGCAGTCCCTACGGGGGTTTCGGAGAAAAACTGTTTTTT. Translating gives CASSPYGGFGEKLFF.

The chain is built from TRBV19 and TRBJ1-2; 8 bases are a match to TRBD1. CDR1 is LNHDA and CDR2 is SQIVND in the germline V gene (reference sequence). V trimming: 1 base; J trimming: 4 bases; junction bases outside the gene matches: 11. The CDR3 sequence is 17 residues long. CDR3 coding DNA: TGTGCCAGTAGTATAGCTTCCCCCGACAGGGGAGGCTATGGCTACACCTTC. Its protein is CASSIASPDRGGYGYTF.

The genes are TRBV13 and TRBJ1-2; no reliable D call. The CDR3 extends over 12 amino acids. V gave up 2 bases and J gave up 7 bases, with 8 bases separating them. Germline lookup yields CDR1 PRHDT and CDR2 FYEKMQ (reference sequence). The CDR3: CASSLNGLGYTF. Written as DNA, the CDR3 is TGTGCCAGCAGCTTAAACGGGCTTGGCTACACCTTC.

This clone occurred once. The chain couples TRBV28 to TRBJ1-2; 8 bases are shared with TRBD1. CDR3 length: 14 amino acids. With 4 bases clipped from V and 7 bases from J, the junction kept 8 bases outside the gene matches. Germline values: CDR1 MDHEN, CDR2 SYDVKM. The CDR3 loop is CASSSGQETSGYTF. The DNA of the CDR3 is TGTGCCAGCAGTTCGGGACAGGAAACCTCTGGCTACACCTTC.

The chain recombines TRBV5-5 with TRBJ1-4; no firm D call. CDR1 is SGHKS, CDR2 YYEKEE, per germline (reference sequence). CDR3 length: 12 amino acids. Trimming shortened V by 4 bases and J by 8 bases, and 9 bases separated the two germline ends. The CDR3 DNA follows: TGTGCCAGCAGCCCTCCCGGGGAAAAACTGTTTTTT. It translates to CASSPPGEKLFF.

This clone was picked up one time. The CDR3 loop reads CASSFGTSGARFF. The CDR3 DNA is TGTGCCAGCAGTTTCGGGACTAGCGGGGCGAGGTTCTTC. This chain connects TRBV27 to TRBJ2-1; TRBD2 agrees at 13 bases. The CDR3 has 13 residues. Germline lookup yields CDR1 MNHEY and CDR2 SMNVEV (reference sequence). V dropped 3 bases and J dropped 15; count of bases not matched to a gene: 5.

The rearrangement uses TRBV7-5 and TRBJ1-5. TRBV7-5 is shown as a pseudogene. The CDR3 runs 16 residues. CDR3 in DNA: TGTGTCAGAAGCTTTGACCCGAACTTTAGCAATCAGCCCCAGCATTTT. It yields the protein CVRSFDPNFSNQPQHF.

The gene calls are TRBV18 and TRBJ1-1, with D possibly TRBD1 on 6 matching bases. Germline values: CDR1 KGHSH, CDR2 LQKENI. This CDR3 spans 15 amino acids. V lost 5 bases and J lost 0, with 13 bases in between. The CDR3, as DNA: TGTGCCAGCTCATTCGCAGGGGACATGAACACTGAAGCTTTCTTT. This encodes CASSFAGDMNTEAFF.

The chain uses TRBV6-2 or TRBV6-3 and TRBJ2-7; 7 bases match TRBD1. Unmatched junction bases numbered 7, after V lost 0 bases and J lost 2 bases. Germline CDR1 MNHEY, CDR2 SVGEGT. The CDR3 length is 16 residues. CDR3 coding DNA: TGTGCCAGCAGTTACTCCCGGGACAGCTTGACCTACGAGCAGTACTTC. Translating it yields CASSYSRDSLTYEQYF.

This clone occurred once. The J gene is TRBJ1-1, the V gene TRBV10-1; D gene unclear. Germline values: CDR1 WNHNN, CDR2 SYGVQD (reference sequence). Trimming removed 6 bases at V and 0 bases at J, with 8 bases between. The length of the CDR3 is 13 residues. The CDR3 reads CASRVGLNTEAFF. The CDR3, as DNA: TGCGCCAGCAGGGTCGGGTTGAACACTGAAGCTTTCTTT.

The chain combines TRBV4-2 with TRBJ2-1, with 8 bases fitting TRBD2. In germline, CDR1 is LGHNA, CDR2 YNFKEQ. This CDR3 has 17 amino acids. J was trimmed by 5 bases and V by 2 bases; bases with no gene match: 11. The CDR3 protein is CASSQRSTFSGDNEQFF. The CDR3 DNA reads as TGTGCCAGCAGCCAACGCTCAACCTTTAGCGGGGACAATGAGCAGTTCTTC.

This clone was counted only a few times. The chain joins TRBV13 to TRBJ2-5; D unresolved. The CDR3 spans 12 residues. Germline V gene lookup returns CDR1 PRHDT and CDR2 FYEKMQ (reference sequence). Trimming cost V 2 bases and J 5 bases, with 6 bases left between them. The chain's CDR3 is CASSLYSETQYF. The CDR3 coding sequence is TGTGCCAGCAGCTTATACTCTGAGACCCAGTACTTC.

The gene calls are TRBV28 and TRBJ1-5; weak D call: TRBD1 (6 bases). Germline values: CDR1 MDHEN, CDR2 SYDVKM. CDR3 length: 17 amino acids. The ends were cut back, 5 bases at V and 4 bases at J, with 21 bases in the middle. CDR3 protein: CASSPTGREPQNQPQHF. The CDR3 bases are TGTGCCAGCAGTCCGACAGGCCGCGAGCCACAAAATCAGCCCCAGCATTTT.

The chain employs TRBV10-2 and TRBJ2-1; 10 bases align to TRBD2. Trimming at V came to 6 bases and at J to 4 bases, leaving 9 bases not matched to a gene. The CDR3 contains 16 residues. Germline V CDR1 and CDR2: WSHSY, SAAADI. The CDR3 region has the DNA TGCGCCAGCAGACAGACCGGGACTAGCGAGTACAATGAGCAGTTCTTC. Encoded protein: CASRQTGTSEYNEQFF.